The 25 T cell receptor beta chains reported below all come from one sample, sequenced in a study of control samples from healthy donors and cancer patients (dated by TCRdb to the early 2020s). Library generation was performed with the immunoSEQ multiplex PCR assay. Sourced from immuneACCESS, this table was stored by TCRdb with only in-frame sequences that have V and J called. A share of the clones is absent; for the studies checked, an unresolved V gene accounts for under half, and the remainder has no known explanation. The sample yields 21,000 or so clones; 75% to 90% were counted once. The biggest ten clones account for around 39% of the sample. The sequenced material came from PBMCs. The receptors here all came from a man aged 60 to 75 with head and neck cancer.

The J gene is TRBJ2-1, the V gene TRBV5-1, with D perhaps given as TRBD1 or TRBD2 (5 bases each). CDR1 and CDR2 (germline): SGHRS, YFSETQ. The CDR3 runs 15 residues. The V gene lost 4 bases and the J gene lost 8 bases, with 19 bases spanning the gap. CDR3: CASSLTGGSIDEQFF. The DNA for the CDR3 is TGCGCCAGCAGCCTTACTGGGGGTTCTATAGATGAGCAGTTCTTC.

The chain has TRBV7-9 and TRBJ1-1; D remains unclear. Germline V gene data show CDR1 as SEHNR and CDR2 as FQNEAQ (reference sequence). There are 14 residues in the CDR3. V gave up 10 bases and J gave up 10 bases, with 25 bases separating them. For the CDR3, the DNA is TGTGCCACCATGATGCCGGAGCTTGGGCACGGAGCTTTCTTT. This encodes CATMMPELGHGAFF.

The rearrangement joins TRBV5-1 to TRBJ2-1, with TRBD2 as a possible D gene (6 bases). Trimming took 0 bases from V and 0 from J, leaving 13 bases between them. The CDR3 extends over 17 amino acids. Germline CDR1 SGHRS, CDR2 YFSETQ. The CDR3 is CASSLEPGAGSYNEQFF. CDR3 nucleotide sequence: TGCGCCAGCAGCTTGGAGCCGGGAGCGGGCTCCTACAATGAGCAGTTCTTC.

The sample holds a few counts of this clone. The chain employs TRBV27 and TRBJ1-2; a weak D match, TRBD1 (5 bases). The ends were cut back, 3 bases at V and 6 bases at J, with 11 bases in the middle. Per the germline V gene, CDR1 is MNHEY and CDR2 is SMNVEV (reference sequence). This CDR3 has 13 amino acids. The CDR3 protein is CASSFGQGDGYTF. The CDR3 bases are TGTGCCAGCAGTTTTGGGCAGGGAGATGGCTACACCTTC.

This clone appeared a few times. The J gene is TRBJ1-2, the V gene TRBV6-6; D possibly corresponds to TRBD1 (5 bases). Per germline, CDR1 MNHNY and CDR2 SVGAGI (reference sequence). The CDR3 spans 14 residues. V gave up 3 bases and J gave up 2 bases, with 10 bases separating them. The CDR3 spells CASSYSGTNYGYTF. The DNA of the CDR3 is TGTGCCAGCAGTTATTCCGGGACCAACTATGGCTACACCTTC.

In DNA form, the CDR3 reads TGTGCCATCATGGGAGCGGGAGGAAACAATGAGCAGTTCTTC. Amino acids: CAIMGAGGNNEQFF. The chain joins TRBV10-3 to TRBJ2-1; 9 nucleotides agree with TRBD2. V lost 7 bases and J lost 5; bases outside the gene matches: 6. Germline CDR1 reads ENHRY; CDR2 reads SYGVKD. The CDR3 loop spans 14 amino acids.

This chain connects TRBV27 to TRBJ1-2; a weak D match, TRBD1 (6 bases). The CDR3 extends over 16 amino acids. CDR1 and CDR2 from the germline V gene are MNHEY and SMNVEV (reference sequence). The ends were cut back, 8 bases at V and 8 bases at J, with 27 bases in the middle. CDR3 in DNA: TGTGCCAGCTCCTACCTGAACAGGGACCCGTTAAACGGCTACACCTTC. Translation gives CASSYLNRDPLNGYTF.

The V call is TRBV29-1, the J call TRBJ2-5; TRBD1 is a possible D gene (6 bases). Trimming shortened V by 7 bases and J by 5 bases, and 14 bases separated the two germline ends. Germline V gene data show CDR1 as SQVTM and CDR2 as ANQGSEA. There are 12 residues in the CDR3. This CDR3 is CSARTGLETQYF. CDR3 nucleotides: TGCAGCGCCCGCACAGGGTTGGAGACCCAGTACTTC.

Concerning this clone: An end of the junction does not agree with germline; a read error may underlie this. This chain links TRBV19 with TRBJ2-5, with D perhaps assigned TRBD1 or TRBD2 (5 bases each). Germline CDR1 and CDR2: LNHDA and SQIVND (reference sequence). CDR3 length: 17 amino acids. The CDR3 nucleotides are TGTGCCAGCAGTATGGCCTCGGGGCAGCCGAATCAAGAGACCCAGTACTTC. Amino acid sequence: CASSMASGQPNQETQYF.

The chain is built from TRBV12-3 or TRBV12-4 and TRBJ2-2; D uncertain. V lost 5 bases to trimming and J lost 1 base, with 5 bases between them. This CDR3 has 13 residues. CDR3: CASSQQNTGELFF. In nucleotides, the CDR3 is TGTGCCAGCAGTCAACAGAACACCGGGGAGCTGTTTTTT.

In the case of this clone: Other DNA sequences in this specimen translate into the identical CDR3. The V and J genes are TRBV7-9 and TRBJ1-1, with D possibly being TRBD1 (5 bases). CDR1 and CDR2 from the germline V gene are SEHNR and FQNEAQ (reference sequence). This CDR3 is built from 15 residues. The V end was cut by 5 bases, the J end by 0 bases, with 13 bases between. This CDR3 is CASSPLGTVNTEAFF. CDR3 DNA: TGTGCCAGCAGCCCTCTTGGGACCGTGAACACTGAAGCTTTCTTT. Variable domain in full (rest from reference TRBV7-9 and TRBJ1-1): DTGVSQNPRHKITKRGQNVTFRCDPISEHNRLYWYRQTLGQGPEFLTYFQNEAQLEKSRLLSDRFSAERPKGSFSTLEIQRTEQGDSAMYLCASSPLGTVNTEAFFGQGTRLTVV.

The V call is TRBV27, the J call TRBJ1-5; D perhaps matches TRBD1 (6 bases). This CDR3 has 13 residues. CDR1 is MNHEY, CDR2 SMNVEV, per germline (reference sequence). Trimming removed 6 bases from V and 6 bases from J, with 12 bases in between. In nucleotides, the CDR3 is TGTGCCAGCAGACAGGGTCGTGGTCAGCCCCAGCATTTT. It is translated as CASRQGRGQPQHF.

The chain recombines TRBV6-1 with TRBJ1-4; tentatively, D is TRBD1 (5 bases). V lost 2 bases and J lost 7, with 14 bases in between. This CDR3 is built from 15 residues. CDR1 is MNHNS and CDR2 is SASEGT in the germline V gene. CDR3: CASSEQGGVGEKLFF. CDR3 DNA: TGTGCCAGCAGTGAACAAGGAGGGGTTGGTGAAAAACTGTTTTTT.

The chain carries TRBV2 and TRBJ1-1; D unresolved. CDR1 is SNHLY, CDR2 FYNNEI, per germline. V dropped 6 bases and J dropped 11 bases, with 16 bases sitting between them. The CDR3 loop spans 12 amino acids. The CDR3 DNA sequence: TGTGCCAGCAGACAGACCCCCGGAGGGGCTTTCTTT. Amino acid sequence: CASRQTPGGAFF.

This chain links TRBV7-6 with TRBJ2-3; 14 nucleotides line up with TRBD2. The germline gives CDR1 SGHVS, CDR2 FNYEAQ. V was pared by 6 bases and J by 2 bases, with 7 bases of the junction left unmatched. The CDR3 runs to 17 residues. The CDR3 nucleotides read TGTGCCAGCAGGACGACTAGCGGGAGGGATATCACAGATACGCAGTATTTT. Its protein product is CASRTTSGRDITDTQYF.

A few counts support this clone. The chain has TRBV29-1 and TRBJ1-4; 8 bases align to TRBD1. Germline CDR1 reads SQVTM; CDR2 reads ANQGSEA. This CDR3 spans 13 amino acids. V lost 6 bases to trimming and J lost 11 bases; unmatched junction nucleotides: 11. The CDR3 DNA follows: TGCAGCGTCGTGCAGGGGGCTTCTGAGAAACTGTTTTTT. This codes for CSVVQGASEKLFF.

The CDR3 spells CASSLTTALQGVTEAFF. CDR3 sequence (DNA): TGTGCCAGCAGTTTAACGACAGCCCTTCAAGGAGTCACTGAAGCTTTCTTT. The chain is built from TRBV28 and TRBJ1-1, with TRBD1 as a possible D gene (5 bases). The CDR3 has 17 residues. Germline V lookup: CDR1 MDHEN, CDR2 SYDVKM. Trimming left V 2 bases short and J 4 bases short, with 20 bases between.

This chain connects TRBV5-1 to TRBJ2-2; D may correspond to TRBD1 or TRBD2 (5 bases each). Germline CDR1 is SGHRS and CDR2 is YFSETQ. CDR3 length: 16 amino acids. V was shortened by 4 bases and J by 1 base, with 14 bases between the two germline ends. The CDR3 DNA reads as TGCGCCAGCAGCATAAACCGGGACGGGAACACCGGGGAGCTGTTTTTT. Amino acids: CASSINRDGNTGELFF.

The DNA of the CDR3 is TGCGCCAGCAGCTTCAGCACAGGGTTCAATTCCGGGGAGCTGTTTTTT. Protein sequence: CASSFSTGFNSGELFF. The chain links TRBV5-1 to TRBJ2-2, with D maybe TRBD1 (6 bases). Germline CDR1 and CDR2: SGHRS and YFSETQ. V was pared by 2 bases and J by 6 bases, with 17 bases between. The CDR3 length is 16 residues. Complete variable domain (other parts from reference TRBV5-1 and TRBJ2-2): KAGVTQTPRYLIKTRGQQVTLSCSPISGHRSVSWYQQTPGQGLQFLFEYFSETQRNKGNFPGRFSGRQFSNSRSEMNVSTLELGDSALYLCASSFSTGFNSGELFFGEGSRLTVL.

The chain has TRBV12-3 or TRBV12-4 and TRBJ1-1, with D possibly being TRBD1 (6 bases). The V and J ends lost 5 bases and 7 bases respectively, with 8 bases between them. The CDR3 is made up of 11 amino acids. CDR3 nucleotide sequence: TGTGCCAGCAGTAAAGGGGGTGAAGCTTTCTTT. Translating gives CASSKGGEAFF.

This clone was seen once. The rearrangement joins TRBV11-2 to TRBJ2-1, with 14 bases identical to TRBD2. Germline-derived CDR1 and CDR2 are SGHAT and FQNNGV. The length of the CDR3 is 17 residues. Trimming cost V 4 bases and J 1 base; bases outside gene matches: 3. CDR3 residues: CASSWRLAGGSYNEQFF. Written as DNA, the CDR3 is TGTGCCAGCAGCTGGAGACTAGCGGGAGGGTCCTACAATGAGCAGTTCTTC.

This clone was picked up a small number of times. V usage is TRBV7-9 and J usage is TRBJ1-1, with D possibly TRBD1 on 5 matching bases. Germline V gene data show CDR1 as SEHNR and CDR2 as FQNEAQ (reference sequence). The ends were cut back, 6 bases at V and 1 base at J, with 12 bases in the middle. CDR3 length: 14 amino acids. CDR3 nucleotide sequence: TGTGCCAGCAGACCCGACAGCGAGAACACTGAAGCTTTCTTT. This gives the protein CASRPDSENTEAFF.

This sequence joins TRBV7-8 and TRBJ2-3, with 8 positions matching TRBD2. V was clipped by 0 bases and J by 4 bases; unmatched bases: 6. The CDR3 extends over 16 amino acids. The germline V gene has CDR1 SGHVS and CDR2 FQNEAQ. CDR3 DNA: TGTGCCAGCAGCTTAGCGCAAGCGGGAGTTGCAGATACGCAGTATTTT. Its translation is CASSLAQAGVADTQYF.

This clone was seen once. The V call is TRBV24-1, the J call TRBJ2-5; D perhaps matches TRBD2 (5 bases). The CDR3 contains 13 residues. The germline gives CDR1 KGHDR, CDR2 SFDVKD. V lost 3 bases to trimming and J lost 5 bases, with 9 bases between them. The CDR3 DNA is TGTGCCACCAGTGATCCCGGGGTGGAGACCCAGTACTTC. Translation: CATSDPGVETQYF.

This chain uses TRBV4-2 with TRBJ2-1, with TRBD2 identical over 11 bases. Trimming removed 1 base from V and 3 bases from J; junction bases left unmatched: 2. Germline lookup yields CDR1 LGHNA and CDR2 YNFKEQ. This CDR3 is 16 amino acids long. Here the CDR3 reads CASSQVGTSGYNEQFF. DNA of the CDR3: TGTGCCAGCAGCCAAGTCGGGACTAGCGGCTACAATGAGCAGTTCTTC.